This T cell receptor (beta chain) was captured in a study of beta chain features in type 1 diabetes. Study-level findings and limits: When Type 1 diabetes patients were examined, their TCRB CDR3s proved moderately but significantly shorter in all four CD4+ subsets.

A CD45RO/CCR7/CD25/CD127/CD95/CD27 panel sorted naive, central memory, regulatory and stem cell-like memory CD4+ cells. All of the isolated RNA was reverse transcribed, so expressed TCRB transcripts were sequenced. The protocol was immunoSEQ multiplex PCR, while the TCRdb copy is restricted to in-frame clones and leaves out a portion. The table shows about 240,000 clones, with approximately 15% occurring only once. The ends lost 4 bases at V and 2 bases at J; junction bases unmatched: 7. CDR1 SGHTA and CDR2 FQGNSA come from the germline V gene. This CDR3 is built from 15 residues. Comments on this clone: What it recognizes is unknown.

The sequence came from a man aged 25 to 45 with type 1 diabetes. The sample comprised naive CD4+ T cells from blood. The V and J genes are TRBV7-2 and TRBJ1-1, with TRBD1 matching 7 bases. The CDR3 coding sequence is TGTGCCAGCAGCTCACCAGGGGGATCCAACACTGAAGCTTTCTTT. Its protein product is CASSSPGGSNTEAFF.